This TCR beta chain is drawn from a study of blood T cell repertoires in COVID-19. Study background: The United States, Italy and Spain supplied acute and convalescent COVID-19 samples. From T cells, B-cell-depleted T cells, or PBMCs came the material, which was cDNA or gDNA.

Details on this clone: One junction end does not reproduce the germline sequence, and a read error may be involved.

Per the study methods: Estimated nucleated cell counts came from reference gene primer amplification. The table came from immunoSEQ multiplex PCR; TCRdb's copy has only in-frame clones and leaves some out. V and J calls and clone size are those listed in that table; D and trimming were worked out from the DNA. The table includes about 3,400 clones, around 80% detected once. The CDR3 totals 16 residues. The germline V gene has CDR1 LGHNT and CDR2 FRNRAP. The TCR originated in a human donor in a cohort sampled during active COVID-19. Sequencing used peripheral blood. This rearrangement joins TRBV12-5 to TRBJ2-2; 13 bases match TRBD2. The CDR3 here is CASSLQGLAGTGELFF. The DNA of the CDR3 is TGTGCTAGTAGTTTGCAGGGACTAGCGGGGACCGGGGAGCTGTTTTTT.